Following are 18 T cell receptor beta chains from one sample sequenced in a study of T cells in women clearing cervical HPV infection. Only in-frame clones appear in the TCRdb table, and some are missing; sequencing was by immunoSEQ multiplex PCR. The sample's table shows 30,000 to 35,000 clones. The specimen sequenced was blood buffy coat. All receptors derive from a woman between 18 and 69 years old with a cervical HPV16 infection that either progressed to CIN3+ or cleared (not recorded which).

Points on this clone: The read stops 3 residues short of the end of the CDR3; the missing end is completed from the germline J gene. This chain connects TRBV14 to TRBJ1-6; 8 bases align to TRBD1. Germline loops: CDR1 SGHDN, CDR2 FVKESK. The J segment lost 9 bases and the V segment lost 3 bases, leaving 13 bases of the junction unmatched. The CDR3 is 17 residues long. CDR3: CASSHSPTGVIGSPLHF. The sequenced CDR3 bases are TGTGCCAGCAGCCATTCACCGACAGGGGTGATAGGTTCACCC.

Of note for this clone: Read coverage stops 3 residues before the CDR3 terminus; the germline J gene supplies the remainder. V usage is TRBV2 and J usage is TRBJ2-2; D is possibly TRBD2 (5 bases). The CDR3 consists of 17 residues. Germline V gene data show CDR1 as SNHLY and CDR2 as FYNNEI. Trimming removed 2 bases at V and 3 bases at J, with 16 bases between. The CDR3 bases that were read are TGTGCCAGCAGTGAATGCCCCGGGGTGGGGTACACCGGGGAG. Translated: CASSECPGVGYTGE. The entire CDR3 is CASSECPGVGYTGELFF.

With respect to this clone: Read sequence stops 3 residues before the CDR3 end, and the germline J gene provides the missing end. The chain combines TRBV6-2 or TRBV6-3 with TRBJ2-1; D might be TRBD1 (5 bases). Trimming pared 2 bases from V and 7 bases from J, leaving 15 bases between. The CDR3 is 15 residues long. CDR1 MNHEY and CDR2 SVGEGT come from the germline V gene. The CDR3 DNA, read in part, is TGTGCCAGCAGTTACCCAGGGCTAGGAAGGAATGAG. It translates to CASSYPGLGRNE. The complete CDR3 sequence is CASSYPGLGRNEQFF.

Worth noting for this clone: The read halts 3 residues ahead of the CDR3 end, with the missing end drawn from the germline J gene. J is TRBJ2-2 and V is TRBV20-1; 11 bases are shared with TRBD1. Germline CDR1 is DFQATT and CDR2 is SNEGSKA (reference sequence). V lost 6 bases and J lost 5; bases outside the gene matches: 8. This CDR3 is built from 15 residues. The covered CDR3 bases are TGCAGTGCCTATGGGACAGGGGGTCATACCGGGGAG. It specifies CSAYGTGGHTGE. The entire CDR3 sequence reads CSAYGTGGHTGELFF.

As for this clone: The sequence runs out 3 residues before the end of the CDR3; the remainder is reconstructed from the germline J gene. The genes are TRBV19 and TRBJ2-3; 8 bases are a match to TRBD2. The germline V gene has CDR1 LNHDA and CDR2 SQIVND (reference sequence). This CDR3 has 14 residues. CDR3 in amino acids: CASSILAGKETQYF. The sequenced CDR3 bases are TGTGCCAGTAGTATTTTAGCGGGAAAAGAGACG. Using reference TRBV19 and TRBJ2-3 for the parts outside the CDR3, the full variable domain is DGGITQSPKYLFRKEGQNVTLSCEQNLNHDAMYWYRQDPGQGLRLIYYSQIVNDFQKGDIAEGYSVSREKKESFPLTVTSAQKNPTAFYLCASSILAGKETQYFGPGTRLTVL.

On this clone itself: The read is 3 residues too short to cover the CDR3 end, so that end is filled in from the germline J gene. V is TRBV2 and J is TRBJ1-1, with D unresolved. The CDR3 extends over 13 amino acids. Germline CDR1 reads SNHLY; CDR2 reads FYNNEI. Trimming removed 5 bases from V and 1 base from J, with 8 bases in between. The part of the CDR3 DNA that was read is TGTGCCAGCAGTATCCTATGGAACACTGAA. This codes for CASSILWNTE. The complete CDR3 reads CASSILWNTEAFF.

Concerning this clone itself: Sequencing ends 3 residues short of the CDR3 end; the germline J gene provides the rest. The J gene is TRBJ2-5, the V gene TRBV20-1; D may be TRBD2 (5 bases). The germline CDR1 and CDR2 sequences are DFQATT and SNEGSKA (reference sequence). This CDR3 has 12 amino acids. This chain's CDR3 is CSVEGKQLTQYF. CDR3 DNA (partial): TGCAGTGTCGAGGGTAAACAGCTCACC.

Turning to this clone: The CDR3 goes on 3 residues after the read ends, and that part is filled in from the germline J gene. The chain uses TRBV10-1 and TRBJ2-4, with D possibly matching TRBD1 (6 bases). V was trimmed by 2 bases and J by 4 bases, leaving 9 bases between them. The CDR3 extends over 14 amino acids. Germline V gene data show CDR1 as WNHNN and CDR2 as SYGVQD (reference sequence). Here the CDR3 reads CASSEGRGKNIQYF. The DNA read from the CDR3 is TGCGCCAGCAGTGAGGGCAGGGGAAAAAACATT.

As concerns this clone: The CDR3 end falls 3 residues outside the read, so it is completed with the germline J gene. The rearrangement uses TRBV10-3 and TRBJ1-2, with 7 positions matching TRBD1. CDR1 is ENHRY and CDR2 is SYGVKD in the germline V gene. With 2 bases clipped from V and 2 bases from J, the junction kept 5 bases outside the gene matches. The length of the CDR3 is 15 residues. The sequenced part of the CDR3 DNA is TGTGCCATCAGTGAGGACAGGGTGGTAAACTATGGC. This codes for CAISEDRVVNYG. The complete CDR3 reads CAISEDRVVNYGYTF.

Worth noting for this clone: The sequenced fragment ends 3 residues before the CDR3 boundary, so the rest is inferred from the germline J gene. This chain uses TRBV5-1 with TRBJ2-7, with D possibly matching TRBD1 (6 bases). The V and J ends lost 0 bases and 6 bases respectively, with 10 bases between them. There are 13 residues in the CDR3. Germline-derived CDR1 and CDR2 are SGHRS and YFSETQ. The covered CDR3 bases are TGCGCCAGCAGCTTGGGGGGGCAGCGCGAG. Amino acids: CASSLGGQRE. The CDR3, in full, reads CASSLGGQREQYF. The variable domain in full, with the rest retrieved from reference TRBV5-1 and TRBJ2-7, is KAGVTQTPRYLIKTRGQQVTLSCSPISGHRSVSWYQQTPGQGLQFLFEYFSETQRNKGNFPGRFSGRQFSNSRSEMNVSTLELGDSALYLCASSLGGQREQYFGPGTRLTVT.

Note on this clone: The read halts 3 residues ahead of the CDR3 end, with the missing end drawn from the germline J gene. V gene TRBV18 combines with J gene TRBJ1-2, with D uncertain. The CDR3 sequence is 14 residues long. CDR1 is KGHSH, CDR2 LQKENI, per germline. The CDR3 DNA, read in part, is TGTGCCAGCTCACCAGCTCTGAACAGACGTAAC. Translating it yields CASSPALNRRN. In full, the CDR3 reads CASSPALNRRNYTF.

In regard to this clone: From the germline J gene comes the end of the CDR3, since the read stops 3 residues before it. The rearrangement links TRBV2 to TRBJ2-2; TRBD2 might be the D (6 bases). The CDR3 runs 14 residues. Looked up from germline, CDR1 is SNHLY and CDR2 is FYNNEI. The sequenced part of the CDR3 DNA is TGTGCCAGCACCGACACCGGGGGAATTTCACCG. It is translated as CASTDTGGISP. The CDR3 in full is CASTDTGGISPLFF. Full variable domain (missing parts from reference TRBV2 and TRBJ2-2): EPEVTQTPSHQVTQMGQEVILRCVPISNHLYFYWYRQILGQKVEFLVSFYNNEISEKSEIFDDQFSVERPDGSNFTLKIRSTKLEDSAMYFCASTDTGGISPLFFGEGSRLTVL.

Concerning this clone: The read halts 3 residues ahead of the CDR3 end, with the missing end drawn from the germline J gene. V is TRBV18 and J is TRBJ2-3, with 9 bases matching TRBD2. The germline CDR1 and CDR2 sequences are KGHSH and LQKENI. The CDR3 contains 16 residues. This chain's CDR3 is CASSPLGTSTQETQYF. The CDR3 bases that were read are TGTGCCAGCTCACCATTGGGGACTAGCACACAAGAGACG.

Worth noting for this clone: The CDR3 extends 3 residues past the end of the read, so its final part is completed from the germline J gene. The genes are TRBV10-3 and TRBJ2-7; 8 nucleotides match TRBD1. The germline CDR1 and CDR2 sequences are ENHRY and SYGVKD. The V gene end was trimmed by 5 bases and the J gene end by 3 bases; junction bases not matched to a gene: 3. This CDR3 spans 13 amino acids. CDR3 residues: CAISLGQDYEQYF. The part of the CDR3 DNA that was read is TGTGCCATCAGTTTGGGACAGGACTACGAG.

Comments on this clone: The read stops 3 residues short of the end of the CDR3; the missing end is completed from the germline J gene. The chain joins TRBV6-2 or TRBV6-3 to TRBJ2-5, with TRBD2 as a possible D gene (5 bases). CDR3 size: 17 residues. The germline CDR1 and CDR2 sequences are MNHEY and SVGEGT. The ends were cut back, 7 bases at V and 5 bases at J, with 26 bases in the middle. The sequenced CDR3 bases are TGTGCCAGCACGCGGTTGAGGCTACGGGGTTTTCAGGAGACC. Its protein product is CASTRLRLRGFQET. In full, the CDR3 reads CASTRLRLRGFQETQYF.

As to this clone: With the read ending 3 residues before the CDR3 end, the germline J gene is used to fill in that end. The rearrangement uses TRBV2 and TRBJ2-5; TRBD2 aligns across 7 bases. The length of the CDR3 is 13 residues. CDR1 and CDR2 (germline): SNHLY, FYNNEI. V lost 6 bases and J lost 5; bases outside the gene matches: 6. CDR3 bases read: TGTGCCAGCAGGGCGGGAGAGGTTGAGACC. Encoded protein: CASRAGEVET. Given in full, the CDR3 is CASRAGEVETQYF.

With regard to this clone: The missing CDR3 end, 3 residues past where the read stops, is filled in from the germline J gene. The chain couples TRBV6-1 to TRBJ1-4, with 8 bases fitting TRBD1. This CDR3 spans 15 amino acids. Looked up from germline, CDR1 is MNHNS and CDR2 is SASEGT. The trim removed 0 bases at V and 5 bases at J, leaving 2 bases unmatched. The DNA read from the CDR3 is TGTGCCAGCAGTGAAGCGGGGACAGGCAATGAAAAA. This sequence encodes CASSEAGTGNEK. The complete CDR3 protein is CASSEAGTGNEKLFF.

To note about this clone: Read sequence stops 3 residues before the CDR3 end, and the germline J gene provides the missing end. J is TRBJ1-2 and V is TRBV28; 8 nucleotides align to TRBD1. CDR1 MDHEN and CDR2 SYDVKM come from the germline V gene. Losses at the gene ends were 5 bases for V and 4 bases for J; bases not matched to a gene: 6. This CDR3 is built from 14 residues. CDR3 bases read: TGTGCCAGCAGTGGGGGGACAGGCCGCTATGGC. It codes for CASSGGTGRYG. The full CDR3 reads CASSGGTGRYGYTF.